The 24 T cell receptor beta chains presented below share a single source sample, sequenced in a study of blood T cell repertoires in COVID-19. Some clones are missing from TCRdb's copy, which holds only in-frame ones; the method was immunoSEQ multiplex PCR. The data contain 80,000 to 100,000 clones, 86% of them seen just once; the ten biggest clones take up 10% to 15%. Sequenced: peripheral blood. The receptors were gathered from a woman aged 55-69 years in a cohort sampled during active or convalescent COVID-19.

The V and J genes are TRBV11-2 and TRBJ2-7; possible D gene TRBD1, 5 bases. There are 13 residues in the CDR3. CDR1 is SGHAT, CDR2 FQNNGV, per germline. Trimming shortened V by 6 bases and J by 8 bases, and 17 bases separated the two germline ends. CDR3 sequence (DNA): TGTGCCAGCAGTATGGGGCTTGGAGTTAAGCAGTACTTC. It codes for CASSMGLGVKQYF.

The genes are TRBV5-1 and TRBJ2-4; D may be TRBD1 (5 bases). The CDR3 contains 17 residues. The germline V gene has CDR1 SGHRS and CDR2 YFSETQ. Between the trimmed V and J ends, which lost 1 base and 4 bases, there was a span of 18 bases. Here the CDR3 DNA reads TGCGCCAGCAGCTTGTCCCAACCCACAGGCTCAAAAAACATTCAGTACTTC. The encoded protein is CASSLSQPTGSKNIQYF. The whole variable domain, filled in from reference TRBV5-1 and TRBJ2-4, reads KAGVTQTPRYLIKTRGQQVTLSCSPISGHRSVSWYQQTPGQGLQFLFEYFSETQRNKGNFPGRFSGRQFSNSRSEMNVSTLELGDSALYLCASSLSQPTGSKNIQYFGAGTRLSVL.

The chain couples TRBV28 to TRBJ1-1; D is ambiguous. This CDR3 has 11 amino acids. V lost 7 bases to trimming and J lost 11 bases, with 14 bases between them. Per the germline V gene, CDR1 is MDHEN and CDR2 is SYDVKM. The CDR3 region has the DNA TGTGCCAGCAATCTCCCCCCCTATGCTTTCTTT. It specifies CASNLPPYAFF.

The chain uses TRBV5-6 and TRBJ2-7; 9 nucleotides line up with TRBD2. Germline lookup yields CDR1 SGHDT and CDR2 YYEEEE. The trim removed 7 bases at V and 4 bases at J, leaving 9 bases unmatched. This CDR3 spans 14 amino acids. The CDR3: CASFSSGEGYEQYF. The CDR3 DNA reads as TGTGCCAGCTTCTCTAGCGGGGAAGGGTACGAGCAGTACTTC.

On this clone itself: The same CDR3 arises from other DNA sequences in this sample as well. The CDR3 here is CASSPGSPSNQPQHF. CDR3 bases: TGTGCCAGCTCACCAGGCAGTCCCAGCAATCAGCCCCAGCATTTT. This sequence joins TRBV18 and TRBJ1-5; unclear D gene. The germline CDR1 and CDR2 sequences are KGHSH and LQKENI. This CDR3 has 15 amino acids. Trimming left V 2 bases short and J 1 base short, with 9 bases between.

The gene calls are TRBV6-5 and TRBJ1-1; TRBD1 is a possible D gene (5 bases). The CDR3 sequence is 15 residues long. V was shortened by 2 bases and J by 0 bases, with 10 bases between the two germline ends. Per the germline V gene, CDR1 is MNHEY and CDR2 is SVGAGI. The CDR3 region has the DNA TGTGCCAGCAGTTACGGGGGGATCATGAACACTGAAGCTTTCTTT. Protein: CASSYGGIMNTEAFF.

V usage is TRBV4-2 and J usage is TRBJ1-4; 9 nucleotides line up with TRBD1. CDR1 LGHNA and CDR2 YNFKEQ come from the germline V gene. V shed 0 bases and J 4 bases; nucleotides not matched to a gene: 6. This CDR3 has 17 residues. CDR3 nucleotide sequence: TGTGCCAGCAGCCAAGATCGGCCGGGACAGGGTAATGAAAAACTGTTTTTT. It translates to CASSQDRPGQGNEKLFF.

The CDR3 loop is CASTQAGMYEQYF. The CDR3 DNA sequence: TGTGCCAGCACCCAGGCCGGGATGTACGAGCAGTACTTC. This chain connects TRBV28 to TRBJ2-7, with D maybe TRBD2 (5 bases). The CDR3 sequence is 13 residues long. The germline V and J ends were trimmed by 7 bases and 4 bases, with 14 bases remaining between them. Germline assignment: CDR1 MDHEN and CDR2 SYDVKM.

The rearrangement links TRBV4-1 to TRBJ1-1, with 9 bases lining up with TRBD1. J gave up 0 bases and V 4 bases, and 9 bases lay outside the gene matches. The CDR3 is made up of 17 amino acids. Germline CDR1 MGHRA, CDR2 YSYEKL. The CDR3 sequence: CASSPRTGVMMNTEAFF. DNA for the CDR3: TGCGCCAGCAGCCCTCGGACAGGGGTGATGATGAACACTGAAGCTTTCTTT.

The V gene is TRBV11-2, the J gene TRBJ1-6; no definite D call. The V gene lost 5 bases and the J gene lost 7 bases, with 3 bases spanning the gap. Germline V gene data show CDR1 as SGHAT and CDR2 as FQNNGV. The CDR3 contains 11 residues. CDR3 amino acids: CASSQNSPLHF. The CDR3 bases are TGTGCCAGCAGCCAAAATTCACCCCTCCACTTT. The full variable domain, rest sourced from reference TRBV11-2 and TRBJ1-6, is EAGVAQSPRYKIIEKRQSVAFWCNPISGHATLYWYQQILGQGPKLLIQFQNNGVVDDSQLPKDRFSAERLKGVDSTLKIQPAKLEDSAVYLCASSQNSPLHFGNGTRLTVT.

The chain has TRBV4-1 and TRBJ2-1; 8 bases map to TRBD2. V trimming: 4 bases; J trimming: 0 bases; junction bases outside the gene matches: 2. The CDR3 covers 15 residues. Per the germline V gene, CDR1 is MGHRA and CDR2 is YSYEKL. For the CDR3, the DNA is TGCGCCAGCAGCCCGGGGGGGGTCTCCTACAATGAGCAGTTCTTC. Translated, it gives CASSPGGVSYNEQFF.

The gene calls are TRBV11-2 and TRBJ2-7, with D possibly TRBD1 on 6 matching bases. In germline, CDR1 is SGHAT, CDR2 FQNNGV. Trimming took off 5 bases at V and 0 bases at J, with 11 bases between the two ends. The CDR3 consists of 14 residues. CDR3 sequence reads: CASSRDRSSYEQYF. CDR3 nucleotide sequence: TGTGCCAGCAGCCGTGACAGGAGCTCCTACGAGCAGTACTTC.

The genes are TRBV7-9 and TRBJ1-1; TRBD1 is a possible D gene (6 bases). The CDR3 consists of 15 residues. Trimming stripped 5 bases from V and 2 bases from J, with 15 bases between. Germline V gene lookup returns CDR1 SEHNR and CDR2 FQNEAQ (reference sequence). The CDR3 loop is CASSPYRDLNTEAFF. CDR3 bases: TGTGCCAGCAGCCCCTACAGGGACCTTAACACTGAAGCTTTCTTT.

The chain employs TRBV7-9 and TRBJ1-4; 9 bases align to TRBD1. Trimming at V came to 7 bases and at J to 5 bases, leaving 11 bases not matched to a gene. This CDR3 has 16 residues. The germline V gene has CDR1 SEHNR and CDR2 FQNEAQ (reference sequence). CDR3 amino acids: CASTYLPGQGNEKLFF. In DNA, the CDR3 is TGTGCCAGCACCTATTTACCGGGACAGGGCAATGAAAAACTGTTTTTT. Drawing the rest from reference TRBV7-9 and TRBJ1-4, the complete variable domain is DTGVSQNPRHKITKRGQNVTFRCDPISEHNRLYWYRQTLGQGPEFLTYFQNEAQLEKSRLLSDRFSAERPKGSFSTLEIQRTEQGDSAMYLCASTYLPGQGNEKLFFGSGTQLSVL.

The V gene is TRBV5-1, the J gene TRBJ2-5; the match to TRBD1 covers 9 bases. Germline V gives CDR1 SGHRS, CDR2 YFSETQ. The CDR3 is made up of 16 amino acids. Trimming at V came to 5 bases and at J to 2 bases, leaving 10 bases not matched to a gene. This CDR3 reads CASRVNRGRLQETQYF. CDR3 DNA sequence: TGCGCCAGCAGAGTAAACAGGGGGCGCCTTCAAGAGACCCAGTACTTC.

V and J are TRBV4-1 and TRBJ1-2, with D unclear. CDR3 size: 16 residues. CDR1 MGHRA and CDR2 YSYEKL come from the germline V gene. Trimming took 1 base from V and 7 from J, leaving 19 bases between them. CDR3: CASSQVGLEGAAGYTF. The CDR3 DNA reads TGCGCCAGCAGCCAAGTGGGCCTGGAGGGAGCGGCTGGCTACACCTTC.

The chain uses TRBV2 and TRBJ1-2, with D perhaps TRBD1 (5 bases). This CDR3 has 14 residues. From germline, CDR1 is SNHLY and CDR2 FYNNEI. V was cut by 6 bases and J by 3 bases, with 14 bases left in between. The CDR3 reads CASRASPTDYGYTF. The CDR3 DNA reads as TGTGCCAGCAGGGCTTCCCCGACAGACTATGGCTACACCTTC.

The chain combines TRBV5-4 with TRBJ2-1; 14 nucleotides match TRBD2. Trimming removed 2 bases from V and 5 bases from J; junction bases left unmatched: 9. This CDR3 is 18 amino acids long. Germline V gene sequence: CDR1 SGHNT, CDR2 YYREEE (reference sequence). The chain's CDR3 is CASSFPGTSGSSNNEQFF. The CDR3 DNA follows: TGTGCCAGCAGCTTCCCCGGGACTAGCGGGAGCAGCAACAATGAGCAGTTCTTC.

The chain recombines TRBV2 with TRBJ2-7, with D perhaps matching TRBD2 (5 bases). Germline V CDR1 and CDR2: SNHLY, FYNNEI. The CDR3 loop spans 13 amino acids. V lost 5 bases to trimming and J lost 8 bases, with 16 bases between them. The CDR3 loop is CASSPPDGVKQYF. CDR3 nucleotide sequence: TGTGCCAGCAGTCCGCCGGACGGGGTAAAGCAGTACTTC.

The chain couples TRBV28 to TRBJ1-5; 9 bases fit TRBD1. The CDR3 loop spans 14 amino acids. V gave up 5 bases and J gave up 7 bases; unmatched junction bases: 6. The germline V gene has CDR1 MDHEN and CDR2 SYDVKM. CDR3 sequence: CASSRGQGSQPQHF. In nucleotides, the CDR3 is TGTGCCAGCAGTAGAGGACAGGGGAGCCAGCCCCAGCATTTT.

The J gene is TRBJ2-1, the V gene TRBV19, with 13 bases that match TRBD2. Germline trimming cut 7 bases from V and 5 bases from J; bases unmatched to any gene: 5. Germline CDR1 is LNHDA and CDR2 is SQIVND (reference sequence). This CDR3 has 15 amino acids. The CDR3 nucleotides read TGTGCCAGTAAGCTCGGGACTAGCGGGAACAATGAGCAGTTCTTC. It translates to CASKLGTSGNNEQFF.

CDR3 DNA: TGTGCCAGCGCCCCGTGGAGGGGAACTGAAGCTTTCTTT. Its translation: CASAPWRGTEAFF. The rearrangement joins TRBV6-5 to TRBJ1-1; a weak D match, TRBD1 (5 bases). From germline, CDR1 is MNHEY and CDR2 SVGAGI. This CDR3 contains 13 residues. V shed 8 bases and J shed 5 bases, with 15 bases lying between them.

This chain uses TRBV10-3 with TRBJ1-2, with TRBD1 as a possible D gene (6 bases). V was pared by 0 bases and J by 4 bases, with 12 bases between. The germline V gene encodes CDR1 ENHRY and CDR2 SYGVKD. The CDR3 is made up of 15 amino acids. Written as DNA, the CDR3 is TGTGCCATCAGTGAGTCGGTGGGGGCGGGCTATGGCTACACCTTC. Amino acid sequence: CAISESVGAGYGYTF.

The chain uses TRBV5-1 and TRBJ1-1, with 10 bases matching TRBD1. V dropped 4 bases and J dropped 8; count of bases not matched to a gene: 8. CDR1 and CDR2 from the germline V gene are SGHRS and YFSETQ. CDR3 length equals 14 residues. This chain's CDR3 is CASSTATGGFEAFF. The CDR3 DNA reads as TGCGCCAGCAGCACGGCGACAGGGGGCTTCGAAGCTTTCTTT.